Here is one TCR beta chain with its context. This clonotype was seen repeatedly, ten times or more. Its antigen is unknown. Base qualities are not at hand, and no much larger clone is one base apart. According to the germline V gene, CDR1 reads SNHLY and CDR2 reads FYNNEI. The CDR3 has 13 amino acids, counting the end cysteine and phenylalanine. Just the 39-base CDR3 DNA is kept, in frame starting at base 1. Between the V and J ends, shortened by 8 bases and 2 bases respectively, the junction contains 13 bases. Read against the paper, the sample's time point label means: newly diagnosed GD, antithyroid drugs for less than 3 months. For both TCR sequencing and RNA sequencing, RNA was extracted from PBMCs in TRIzol. Graves' disease was diagnosed according to American Thyroid Association guidelines. Recruitment of patients was carried out at an endocrinology department in Xi'an, China. Each patient gave about 10 milliliters of peripheral blood, collected in an EDTA anticoagulant tube. PBMCs were isolated by Ficoll Paque Plus density gradient separation without further T cell sorting. An Agilent 2100 Bioanalyzer and agarose gel were used to check RNA quality, and a NanoDrop 2000 was used to measure RNA concentration.

This entry is derived from a study of regulatory T cells in long-lasting Graves disease (dated by TCRdb to the early 2020s). Study-level background: Patients with newly diagnosed Graves' disease had been on antithyroid drugs for under 3 months. The study was conducted in China and was registered as a clinical trial. A total of around 35 samples underwent TCR sequencing: about 13 from persistent and around 20 from newly diagnosed Graves' disease patients. Patients with persistent Graves' disease were compared with patients with newly diagnosed Graves' disease using TCR sequencing and RNA sequencing of peripheral blood. Broad study findings and their caveats: The small sample size was acknowledged by the authors as a limitation that may reduce accuracy. More public clonotypes were shared among persistent patients (more than 2,500) than among newly diagnosed patients (roughly 1,000). Compared with newly diagnosed patients, persistent Graves' disease patients had lower TCR Shannon entropy and fewer highly expanded clones, which suggests clonal expansion. Preferential use of TRBV28, TRBJ1-2 and TRBJ2-5 was observed in persistent disease, whereas TRBV20-1 and TRBJ2-1 were favored in newly diagnosed disease. Only peripheral blood was studied, because thyroid tissue, the primary lesion, was inaccessible. Sequencing and analysis were limited to the TCR beta chain.

The library came from multiplex PCR. The run used an Illumina HiSeq 4000. iRepertoire HTBI primers and Arm-PCR amplification of CDR3 regions were used to construct TCR beta libraries. Before sequencing, the PCR products underwent gel purification. The original methods were these. Gene usage analysis of CDR3 amino acid clonotypes used the 55 to 65 TRBV and fewer than 15 TRBJ segments found across samples. COPE and FqMerger were used to merge filtered high-quality paired reads into contigs. BLAST was used to align contigs to IMGT TRBV, TRBD and TRBJ reference genes, with CDR3 defined following IMGT. Any clonotype with a frequency above 0.1% was counted as a highly expanded clone. Repertoire diversity was measured by Shannon entropy, and V-J evenness by the Gini coefficient. Clonotypes shared by more than one individual were considered public. The public reads were run again by TCRdb, first through fastp at Q25 and then through MiXCR, and only productive beta chains were kept. Every distinct CDR3 protein forms one entry, paired with its most common genes and DNA. These V and J calls rely on TCRdb rather than the paper's analysis. The sample records some 490,000 distinct CDR3 sequences, more than 10% of which are singletons. In total, the top ten clones hold 8.9% of the sample.

Another study also made use of these data, one on T cells in Graves' hyperthyroidism and ophthalmopathy. That second publication adds: Stable Graves' hyperthyroidism was defined as the absence of progression to ophthalmopathy over 18 months of follow-up. Hyperthyroidism patients were aged 18 to 65 years and newly diagnosed, with disease duration of less than 2 months. Patients with uncontrolled infections, other autoimmune diseases, pregnancy or lactation were excluded. Diagnoses were established on the basis of clinical symptoms, serum thyroxine and TRAb, thyroid ultrasound, and orbital computed tomography. The first round of RT-PCR for the TCR CDR3 was performed with the HTBI primer set and the Qiagen OneStep RT-PCR kit. Most expanded thyroid clonotypes (frequency above 0.001) were also detected in blood, a finding suggesting that blood repertoires may reflect thyroid immune responses. In cross-validation, a model built on a 13 V-J signature told ophthalmopathy apart from stable hyperthyroidism with approximately 90% sensitivity and approximately 84% specificity, and in testing the same model reached 80%/75%. In validation, the model predicted progression to ophthalmopathy a median of approximately 6.6 months before onset, with over 60% sensitivity and about 75% specificity. To identify distinguishing TCR V-J signatures, a discovery cohort of 90 to 100 patients was used, comprising 43 with Graves' ophthalmopathy and around 60 with stable Graves' hyperthyroidism. An independent validation cohort of some 18 hyperthyroidism patients and about 16 patients who later progressed to ophthalmopathy tested prospective prediction of ophthalmopathy. The 90 to 100 discovery patients were randomly split 7:3 into training and test sets. In addition, the study compared T-cell repertoires in thyroid tissue and in blood from six Graves' hyperthyroidism patients. Once sampling was done, hyperthyroidism patients were given methimazole at a starting dose of 30 mg daily, whereas ophthalmopathy patients were given high-dose intravenous methylprednisolone. A second multiplex PCR round built the libraries, followed by size selection and purification. The libraries were sequenced on an Illumina HiSeq2000 using paired-end 100 bp reads. SOAPnuke was used to process the raw data, throwing out any read that contained adapters or uncalled bases, had a mean Phred below 15, or lacked an exact constant-primer or identifier match. COPE v1.2.5 was used to merge high-quality paired reads, and clonotypes were defined as unique nucleotide sequences. MiTCR v1.1 was used to align the clonotypes against IMGT TRBV, TRBD and TRBJ reference segments. Only V-J combinations with frequency above 0.0001, covering about 99% of repertoires, were analysed. The TCS score was defined as F50 (clonal expansion) divided by E x V (chaos), with BLOSUM62-based TCRdist calculated between CDR3 peptides within each V-J. Welch's t-statistics and random forest reduced several hundred V-J features to under 15, which were used in a naive Bayes classifier (R e1071). Sample size was not statistically predetermined, and investigators were not blinded to group allocation. TCR Vbeta CDR3 sequencing of fewer than 150 peripheral blood samples (over 40 ophthalmopathy, 75 to 80 hyperthyroidism and approximately 17 progressor patients) is reported in the paper.

The clonotype was recovered from a woman under 40 with Graves disease. Donor details come from another sample of the same person, matched by shared clones. Sample: peripheral blood mononuclear cells (PBMCs), taken at new diagnosis, from a patient treated with antithyroid drugs. The rearranged segments are TRBV2 and TRBJ2-7, with the D gene not confidently named. The sequenced DNA is TGTGCCAGCGACACAAGACTGGCCTACGAGCAGTACTTC. Its protein reads: CASDTRLAYEQYF.